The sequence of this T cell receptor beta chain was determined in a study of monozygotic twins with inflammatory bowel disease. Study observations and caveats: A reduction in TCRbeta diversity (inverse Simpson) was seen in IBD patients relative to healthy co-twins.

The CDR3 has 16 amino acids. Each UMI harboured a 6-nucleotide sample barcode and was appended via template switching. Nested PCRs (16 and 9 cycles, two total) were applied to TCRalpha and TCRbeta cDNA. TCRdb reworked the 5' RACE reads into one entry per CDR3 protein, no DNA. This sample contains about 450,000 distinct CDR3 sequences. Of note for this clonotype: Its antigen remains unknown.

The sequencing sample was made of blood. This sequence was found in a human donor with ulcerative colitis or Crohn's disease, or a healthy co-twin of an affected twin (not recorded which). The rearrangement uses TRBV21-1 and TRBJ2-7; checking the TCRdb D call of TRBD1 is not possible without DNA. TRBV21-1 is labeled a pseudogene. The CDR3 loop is CASSKMWGTGIEEQYF.